One sample yielded the 18 T cell receptor beta chains listed below, sequenced in a study of T-cell memory formation after mild COVID-19. TCRdb re-derived calls from the 5' RACE reads in MiXCR, one entry per CDR3 protein. This sample yields 400,000 to 500,000 distinct CDR3 sequences, of which 20% are seen a single time; 7.5% to 9.5% belongs to the top ten. Sequenced material: PBMCs or a T cell subset sorted from them (not recorded which). The receptor source for this set is an adult woman who had mild COVID-19 (a few samples of this study predate the infection). Cell type and time point are not known.

This clonotype was counted at least ten times. V is TRBV5-1 and J is TRBJ2-1; 11 nucleotides match TRBD2. With 4 bases clipped from V and 2 bases from J, the junction kept 5 bases outside the gene matches. Germline CDR1 and CDR2: SGHRS and YFSETQ. This CDR3 region has 16 residues. CDR3 amino acids: CASSPGTSGPYNEQFF. DNA for the CDR3: TGCGCCAGCAGCCCCGGGACTAGCGGTCCCTACAATGAGCAGTTCTTC.

This clonotype was observed a few times. The chain links TRBV11-2 to TRBJ2-7, with D perhaps TRBD1 (6 bases). With 4 bases removed from V and 4 bases from J, the gap between germline ends came to 11 bases. Germline-derived CDR1 and CDR2 are SGHAT and FQNNGV. The CDR3 is 13 residues long. CDR3 DNA: TGTGCCAGCAGCTCCGGACAGCAGTACGAGCAGTACTTC. Protein sequence: CASSSGQQYEQYF.

This clonotype showed up many times. This chain uses TRBV7-9 with TRBJ2-7, with D perhaps TRBD2 (6 bases). The CDR3 length is 13 residues. V was shortened by 6 bases and J by 2 bases, with 11 bases between the two germline ends. The germline V gene has CDR1 SEHNR and CDR2 FQNEAQ (reference sequence). The CDR3, as DNA: TGTGCCAGCAGTAGCGGCGGGACCTACGAGCAGTACTTC. It translates to CASSSGGTYEQYF.

The table lists this clonotype with a few counts. The chain is built from TRBV5-1 and TRBJ2-5, with a possible D match to TRBD2 (6 bases). The CDR3 spans 15 residues. V was clipped by 4 bases and J by 4 bases, with 17 bases between them. Per the germline V gene, CDR1 is SGHRS and CDR2 is YFSETQ. The CDR3 spells CASSQIPGSGETQYF. The CDR3 bases are TGCGCCAGCAGCCAGATCCCCGGGAGCGGAGAGACCCAGTACTTC.

The chain recombines TRBV3-1 with TRBJ2-1, with 9 bases identical to TRBD2. The CDR3 runs to 17 residues. After removal of 5 bases from V and 8 bases from J, the junction contained 16 bases not matched to a gene. The germline gives CDR1 LGHDT, CDR2 YNNKEL (reference sequence). The CDR3 sequence: CASSNFRSGRLSDEQFF. The CDR3 DNA reads TGTGCCAGCAGCAACTTCAGGAGCGGGAGGTTGTCGGATGAGCAGTTCTTC.

This clonotype appeared a few times. The V and J genes are TRBV6-2 or TRBV6-3 and TRBJ1-2; 7 bases align to TRBD1. This CDR3 contains 17 residues. Germline CDR1 and CDR2: MNHEY and SVGEGT. V lost 4 bases, J lost 2 bases, and 13 bases stayed unmatched. This chain's CDR3 is CASSSVLRRDSNYGYTF. Written as DNA, the CDR3 is TGTGCCAGCAGTTCCGTACTTCGCCGGGACAGCAACTATGGCTACACCTTC.

This sequence joins TRBV5-6 and TRBJ2-7, with 13 positions matching TRBD2. The CDR3 covers 14 residues. With 0 bases clipped from V and 9 bases from J, the junction kept 3 bases outside the gene matches. CDR1 is SGHDT and CDR2 is YYEEEE in the germline V gene. CDR3 nucleotide sequence: TGTGCCAGCAGCTTGGGACTAGCGGGAGGAAGGCAGTACTTC. Encoded protein: CASSLGLAGGRQYF.

This clonotype was found a few times. CDR3 sequence (DNA): TGCAGCGTTGAGGGTAGCGGGGGAATAGTCTACGAGCAGTACTTC. This codes for CSVEGSGGIVYEQYF. The chain couples TRBV29-1 to TRBJ2-7; TRBD2 aligns across 9 bases. V shed 3 bases and J 3 bases; nucleotides not matched to a gene: 9. There are 15 residues in the CDR3. Germline assignment: CDR1 SQVTM and CDR2 ANQGSEA.

The V call is TRBV7-9, the J call TRBJ2-1, with D tentatively TRBD1 (5 bases). This CDR3 has 14 residues. The germline CDR1 and CDR2 sequences are SEHNR and FQNEAQ (reference sequence). Trimming pared 1 base from V and 4 bases from J, leaving 8 bases between. CDR3 bases: TGTGCCAGCAGCTTAGAGACAGCATACAATGAGCAGTTCTTC. Its translation is CASSLETAYNEQFF.

The V and J genes are TRBV4-3 and TRBJ2-7; 9 bases match TRBD2. This CDR3 region has 17 residues. Germline values: CDR1 LGHNA, CDR2 YSLEER. Trimming removed 0 bases from V and 4 bases from J; junction bases left unmatched: 10. The CDR3 region is CASSQDIAGAGGYEQYF. Here the CDR3 DNA reads TGCGCCAGCAGCCAAGATATAGCGGGAGCAGGAGGATACGAGCAGTACTTC.

This clonotype was seen a few times. The chain recombines TRBV4-3 with TRBJ2-7; perhaps TRBD1 as D (5 bases). The CDR3 is 15 residues long. In germline, CDR1 is LGHNA, CDR2 YSLEER. Trimming took off 0 bases at V and 5 bases at J, with 14 bases between the two ends. In DNA form, the CDR3 reads TGCGCCAGCAGCCAAGAGCCCCAGGGCTCTAACGAGCAGTACTTC. It codes for CASSQEPQGSNEQYF.

This chain connects TRBV6-5 to TRBJ1-1, with 9 nucleotides matching TRBD1. Germline CDR1 is MNHEY and CDR2 is SVGAGI. CDR3 length equals 14 residues. Trimming took 8 bases from V and 4 from J; bases not matched to a gene: 8. This CDR3 is CASEHRGRGTEAFF. The CDR3 DNA sequence: TGTGCCAGCGAACACAGGGGGCGAGGCACTGAAGCTTTCTTT.

The V and J genes are TRBV29-1 and TRBJ2-7, with a possible D match to TRBD2 (6 bases). Germline V gene sequence: CDR1 SQVTM, CDR2 ANQGSEA. The CDR3 runs 12 residues. V lost 6 bases and J lost 4, with 13 bases in between. Written as DNA, the CDR3 is TGCAGCGTCGTTGAGGGGACTTACGAGCAGTACTTC. Protein product: CSVVEGTYEQYF.

In its sample, this clonotype was seen a few times. The chain recombines TRBV2 with TRBJ2-7; D possibly uses TRBD1 or TRBD2 (6 bases each). Trimming took off 10 bases at V and 3 bases at J, with 16 bases between the two ends. Germline loops: CDR1 SNHLY, CDR2 FYNNEI. This CDR3 has 13 amino acids. The CDR3 loop is CATQGGVNYEQYF. The CDR3 nucleotides are TGTGCCACACAGGGAGGTGTCAACTACGAGCAGTACTTC.

This clonotype was seen a handful of times. The chain is built from TRBV18 and TRBJ1-1; 8 nucleotides line up with TRBD1. With V trimmed by 2 bases and J by 0 bases, 2 bases remained unmatched. There are 15 residues in the CDR3. Germline CDR1 KGHSH, CDR2 LQKENI. The CDR3 DNA follows: TGTGCCAGCTCACCAGGACAGGGAGTGAACACTGAAGCTTTCTTT. As protein: CASSPGQGVNTEAFF.

Notes on this clonotype: No DNA is shown, since the ends of the CDR3 on it are uncertain; the CDR3 is the one TCRdb lists. The chain recombines TRBV20-1 with TRBJ2-2; no DNA check was done on the table's D call, TRBD1. The CDR3 comprises 11 residues, both ends counted. Germline CDR1 DFQATT, CDR2 SNEGSKA (reference sequence). CDR3: CSANSRGSCFF.

The V call is TRBV3-1, the J call TRBJ1-2; TRBD1 is a possible D gene (6 bases). Germline V gene lookup returns CDR1 LGHDT and CDR2 YNNKEL (reference sequence). Trimming cost V 0 bases and J 8 bases, with 16 bases left between them. The CDR3 length is 15 residues. CDR3 loop: CASSQDVLQGFGYTF. CDR3 nucleotides: TGTGCCAGCAGCCAAGATGTTTTACAGGGCTTCGGCTACACCTTC.

This chain connects TRBV7-9 to TRBJ2-7; 7 bases fit TRBD1. Per the germline V gene, CDR1 is SEHNR and CDR2 is FQNEAQ (reference sequence). CDR3 length: 16 residues. Trimming cost V 5 bases and J 2 bases; bases outside gene matches: 12. The CDR3 sequence is CASSVITGERTYEQYF. The DNA of the CDR3 is TGTGCCAGCAGCGTCATTACAGGGGAAAGGACCTACGAGCAGTACTTC.